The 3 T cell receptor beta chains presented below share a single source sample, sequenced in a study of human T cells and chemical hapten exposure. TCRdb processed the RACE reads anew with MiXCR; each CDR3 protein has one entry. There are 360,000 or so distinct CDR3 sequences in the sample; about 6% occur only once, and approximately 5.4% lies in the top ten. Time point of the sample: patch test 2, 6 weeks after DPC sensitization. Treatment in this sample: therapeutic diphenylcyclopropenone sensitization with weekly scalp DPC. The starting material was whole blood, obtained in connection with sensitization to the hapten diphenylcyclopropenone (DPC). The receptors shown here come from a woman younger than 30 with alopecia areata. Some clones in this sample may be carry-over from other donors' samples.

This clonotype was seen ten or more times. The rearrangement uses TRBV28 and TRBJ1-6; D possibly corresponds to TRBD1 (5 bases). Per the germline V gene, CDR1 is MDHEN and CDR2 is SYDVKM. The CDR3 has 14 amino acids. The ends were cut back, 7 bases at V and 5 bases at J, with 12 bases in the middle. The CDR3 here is CASNVGDDNSPLHF. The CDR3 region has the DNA TGTGCCAGCAATGTAGGGGATGATAATTCACCCCTCCACTTT.

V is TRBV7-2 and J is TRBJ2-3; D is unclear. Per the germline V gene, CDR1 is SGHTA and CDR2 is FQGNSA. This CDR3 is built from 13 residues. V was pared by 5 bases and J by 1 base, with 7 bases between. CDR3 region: CASSAWGTDTQYF. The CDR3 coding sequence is TGTGCCAGCAGCGCTTGGGGCACAGATACGCAGTATTTT.

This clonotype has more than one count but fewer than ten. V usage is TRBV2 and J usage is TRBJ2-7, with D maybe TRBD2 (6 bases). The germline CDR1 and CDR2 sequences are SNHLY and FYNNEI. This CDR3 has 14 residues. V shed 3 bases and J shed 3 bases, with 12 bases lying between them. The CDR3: CASSEADYHYEQYF. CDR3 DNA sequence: TGTGCCAGCAGTGAGGCGGACTACCACTACGAGCAGTACTTC. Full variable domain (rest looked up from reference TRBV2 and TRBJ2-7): EPEVTQTPSHQVTQMGQEVILRCVPISNHLYFYWYRQILGQKVEFLVSFYNNEISEKSEIFDDQFSVERPDGSNFTLKIRSTKLEDSAMYFCASSEADYHYEQYFGPGTRLTVT.